This passage covers 21 T cell receptor beta chains from one sample sequenced in a study of OX40 agonist ivuxolimab in advanced cancers. Library preparation employed the immunoSEQ multiplex PCR assay. TCRdb retrieved this table from immuneACCESS and kept in-frame rearrangements only. Not all clones are present; in checked studies, unresolved V genes account for under half, and no reason is known for the remainder. In all, the sample holds about 62,000 clones, and more than 65% of those were seen once. The top ten clones comprise roughly 2.3% of the sample. Specimen: CD4+ or CD8+ T cells sorted from blood, collected in a trial of the OX40 agonist ivuxolimab. Every receptor here comes from an adult with an advanced solid tumor such as melanoma, head and neck, liver or kidney cancer.

V and J are TRBV9 and TRBJ1-1; 7 bases match TRBD1. Trimming cost V 0 bases and J 2 bases; bases outside gene matches: 4. In germline, CDR1 is SGDLS, CDR2 YYNGEE. The CDR3 extends over 15 amino acids. This CDR3 is CASSVVGGGNTEAFF. The CDR3 DNA reads as TGTGCCAGCAGCGTAGTAGGGGGCGGAAACACTGAAGCTTTCTTT. Full variable domain (remainder filled in from reference TRBV9 and TRBJ1-1): DSGVTQTPKHLITATGQRVTLRCSPRSGDLSVYWYQQSLDQGLQFLIQYYNGEERAKGNILERFSAQQFPDLHSELNLSSLELGDSALYFCASSVVGGGNTEAFFGQGTRLTVV.

The V call is TRBV4-2, the J call TRBJ1-2, with D possibly matching TRBD1 (5 bases). Germline V gene sequence: CDR1 LGHNA, CDR2 YNFKEQ. Trimming stripped 4 bases from V and 7 bases from J, with 16 bases between. This CDR3 has 14 amino acids. CDR3 amino acids: CASSPREGGRGYTF. CDR3 nucleotide sequence: TGTGCCAGCAGCCCCAGGGAGGGTGGTCGTGGCTACACCTTC.

The chain combines TRBV11-2 with TRBJ2-3; a possible D gene is TRBD2 (6 bases). There are 16 residues in the CDR3. Deletions cut 0 bases from V and 4 bases from J, with 14 bases between. The germline V gene has CDR1 SGHAT and CDR2 FQNNGV. The CDR3 DNA is TGTGCCAGCAGCTTAGATGGGACTCCGGGCGCAGATACGCAGTATTTT. Translating gives CASSLDGTPGADTQYF.

This chain connects TRBV10-3 to TRBJ1-1; D is uncertain. Trimming took off 6 bases at V and 1 base at J, with 3 bases between the two ends. CDR3 length: 11 residues. Germline CDR1 reads ENHRY; CDR2 reads SYGVKD. CDR3: CAIRQNTEAFF. The CDR3 nucleotides are TGTGCCATCAGGCAGAACACTGAAGCTTTCTTT.

This clone was seen a few times. The chain recombines TRBV7-9 with TRBJ2-5, with TRBD2 matching 8 bases. V lost 4 bases and J lost 4; bases outside the gene matches: 11. CDR3 length equals 16 residues. Germline values: CDR1 SEHNR, CDR2 FQNEAQ (reference sequence). In DNA, the CDR3 is TGTGCCAGCAGCTCGGGGGCCGGGGGGGCCGGAGAGACCCAGTACTTC. This codes for CASSSGAGGAGETQYF.

This clone was picked up a small number of times. The chain joins TRBV6-1 to TRBJ2-2, with 7 bases fitting TRBD1. The ends lost 6 bases at V and 4 bases at J; junction bases unmatched: 2. The germline V gene has CDR1 MNHNS and CDR2 SASEGT. The CDR3 extends over 13 amino acids. In DNA form, the CDR3 reads TGTGCCAGCAGGGGACAGTTCACCGGGGAGCTGTTTTTT. This sequence encodes CASRGQFTGELFF.

This clone was seen a few times. The J gene is TRBJ2-7, the V gene TRBV5-1; TRBD2 matches at 7 bases. Germline CDR1 reads SGHRS; CDR2 reads YFSETQ. The CDR3 consists of 15 residues. The V segment lost 4 bases and the J segment 1 base; nucleotides outside the gene matches: 8. The CDR3 loop reads CASSPRASGSYEQYF. Written as DNA, the CDR3 is TGCGCCAGCAGCCCCCGGGCTAGCGGATCCTACGAGCAGTACTTC.

As regards this clone: At one end the junction does not follow the germline gene, possibly because of a read error. The rearrangement uses TRBV2 and TRBJ1-2, with 9 bases that match TRBD1. Germline V gene sequence: CDR1 SNHLY, CDR2 FYNNEI. The CDR3 has 11 residues. As DNA, the CDR3 is TGTGCCAGCAGGTACACAGGGGGCGCGAACTTC. The encoded protein is CASRYTGGANF.

V and J are TRBV10-2 and TRBJ2-2; maybe TRBD2 (5 bases). This CDR3 comprises 17 residues. V was pared by 4 bases and J by 1 base, with 16 bases between. The germline gives CDR1 WSHSY, CDR2 SAAADI. The CDR3 spells CASSAPSGWGNTGELFF. The CDR3 bases are TGCGCCAGCAGTGCCCCTTCGGGGTGGGGGAACACCGGGGAGCTGTTTTTT.

The chain employs TRBV6-6 and TRBJ2-7; D perhaps matches TRBD2 (6 bases). The CDR3 length is 15 residues. Germline CDR1 reads MNHNY; CDR2 reads SVGAGI (reference sequence). Deletions cut 4 bases from V and 13 bases from J, with 26 bases between. CDR3 region: CASSSEGYRDSPRYF. The CDR3 DNA reads TGTGCCAGCAGTTCTGAGGGATACCGGGACTCCCCCCGATACTTC.

The chain joins TRBV6-5 to TRBJ2-7; D ambiguous. Germline-derived CDR1 and CDR2 are MNHEY and SVGAGI. V was pared by 6 bases and J by 1 base, with 16 bases between. This CDR3 has 15 residues. CDR3 nucleotide sequence: TGTGCCAGCAGACCGACGGGTGGGGTGTCCTACGAGCAGTACTTC. It is translated as CASRPTGGVSYEQYF.

This sequence joins TRBV2 and TRBJ1-4; TRBD1 aligns across 8 bases. This CDR3 is built from 15 residues. The J segment lost 3 bases and the V segment lost 6 bases, leaving 6 bases of the junction unmatched. In germline, CDR1 is SNHLY, CDR2 FYNNEI. This CDR3 is CASSRGQGPNEKLFF. CDR3 sequence (DNA): TGTGCCAGCAGCCGAGGACAGGGTCCTAATGAAAAACTGTTTTTT.

The V gene is TRBV10-3, the J gene TRBJ2-5; D not certain. V was cut by 0 bases and J by 5 bases, with 13 bases left in between. Per the germline V gene, CDR1 is ENHRY and CDR2 is SYGVKD. This CDR3 comprises 15 residues. As DNA, the CDR3 is TGTGCCATCAGTGAGTCGGGCAGTAACGAGGAGACCCAGTACTTC. It codes for CAISESGSNEETQYF.

The genes are TRBV15 and TRBJ1-5; 8 positions match TRBD1. The CDR3 extends over 13 amino acids. CDR1 LNHNV and CDR2 YYDKDF come from the germline V gene (reference sequence). The CDR3 spells CAITQGANQPQHF. The CDR3 nucleotides read TGTGCTATAACCCAGGGGGCCAATCAGCCCCAGCATTTT. The full variable domain, in which reference TRBV15 and TRBJ1-5 provide the parts outside the CDR3, is DAMVIQNPRYQVTQFGKPVTLSCSQTLNHNVMYWYQQKSSQAPKLLFHYYDKDFNNEADTPDNFQSRRPNTSFCFLDIRSPGLGDTAMYLCAITQGANQPQHFGDGTRLSIL.

The chain couples TRBV13 to TRBJ1-6; D may be TRBD1 (6 bases). The CDR3 has 14 residues. Trimming removed 1 base from V and 9 bases from J, with 10 bases in between. Germline assignment: CDR1 PRHDT and CDR2 FYEKMQ (reference sequence). CDR3 sequence reads: CASSLEGGGSPLHF. The CDR3 DNA is TGTGCCAGCAGCTTAGAAGGGGGTGGTTCACCCCTCCACTTT.

V gene TRBV19 combines with J gene TRBJ2-2; the D is unclear. The germline gives CDR1 LNHDA, CDR2 SQIVND (reference sequence). V was cut by 4 bases and J by 3 bases, with 3 bases left in between. This CDR3 has 12 residues. The CDR3 coding sequence is TGTGCCAGTAGTACGTACACCGGGGAGCTGTTTTTT. This codes for CASSTYTGELFF.

V and J are TRBV5-1 and TRBJ2-3, with TRBD1 matching 9 bases. Germline V lookup: CDR1 SGHRS, CDR2 YFSETQ. Unmatched junction bases numbered 2, after V lost 0 bases and J lost 3 bases. The CDR3 covers 15 residues. The DNA for the CDR3 is TGCGCCAGCAGCTTGGCACAGGGGGCAACAGATACGCAGTATTTT. Protein product: CASSLAQGATDTQYF.

This clone occurred once. The V and J genes are TRBV6-5 and TRBJ1-1; 8 nucleotides align to TRBD1. This CDR3 has 14 amino acids. Germline assignment: CDR1 MNHEY and CDR2 SVGAGI. V lost 8 bases, J lost 1 base, and 6 bases stayed unmatched. In nucleotides, the CDR3 is TGTGCCAGCCTCCTTACAGGGGGGAACACTGAAGCTTTCTTT. It translates to CASLLTGGNTEAFF.

V usage is TRBV6-1 and J usage is TRBJ1-3; D is perhaps TRBD1 (6 bases). With 6 bases removed from V and 2 bases from J, the gap between germline ends came to 11 bases. CDR3 size: 14 residues. Germline values: CDR1 MNHNS, CDR2 SASEGT. The CDR3 region is CASRGTTTGNTIYF. DNA for the CDR3: TGTGCCAGCAGGGGGACAACTACTGGAAACACCATATATTTT.

In this sample, this clone turned up a few times. V gene TRBV6-5 combines with J gene TRBJ1-1; D call uncertain. V lost 5 bases and J lost 5, with 6 bases in between. CDR1 is MNHEY, CDR2 SVGAGI, per germline. CDR3 length equals 11 residues. CDR3 loop: CASSRGTEAFF. CDR3 in DNA: TGTGCCAGCAGTCGCGGGACTGAAGCTTTCTTT.

The gene calls are TRBV27 and TRBJ2-5, with TRBD2 identical over 8 bases. This CDR3 region has 16 residues. Germline V lookup: CDR1 MNHEY, CDR2 SMNVEV (reference sequence). The trim removed 4 bases at V and 5 bases at J, leaving 12 bases unmatched. The CDR3 sequence: CASSWRSGGSGETQYF. CDR3 sequence (DNA): TGTGCCAGCAGTTGGAGAAGCGGGGGCAGCGGGGAGACCCAGTACTTC.